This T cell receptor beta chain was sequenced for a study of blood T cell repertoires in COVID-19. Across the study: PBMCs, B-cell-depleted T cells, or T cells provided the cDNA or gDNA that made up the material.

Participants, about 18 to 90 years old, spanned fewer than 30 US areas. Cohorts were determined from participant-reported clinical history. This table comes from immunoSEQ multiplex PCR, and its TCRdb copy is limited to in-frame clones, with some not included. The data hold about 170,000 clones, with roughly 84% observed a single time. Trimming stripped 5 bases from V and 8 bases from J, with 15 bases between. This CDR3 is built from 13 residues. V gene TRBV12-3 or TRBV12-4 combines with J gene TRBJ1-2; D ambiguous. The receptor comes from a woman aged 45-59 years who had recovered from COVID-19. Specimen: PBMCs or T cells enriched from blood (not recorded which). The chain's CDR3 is CASSTLNRGGYTF. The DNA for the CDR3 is TGTGCCAGCAGTACCCTAAATCGCGGCGGCTACACCTTC.